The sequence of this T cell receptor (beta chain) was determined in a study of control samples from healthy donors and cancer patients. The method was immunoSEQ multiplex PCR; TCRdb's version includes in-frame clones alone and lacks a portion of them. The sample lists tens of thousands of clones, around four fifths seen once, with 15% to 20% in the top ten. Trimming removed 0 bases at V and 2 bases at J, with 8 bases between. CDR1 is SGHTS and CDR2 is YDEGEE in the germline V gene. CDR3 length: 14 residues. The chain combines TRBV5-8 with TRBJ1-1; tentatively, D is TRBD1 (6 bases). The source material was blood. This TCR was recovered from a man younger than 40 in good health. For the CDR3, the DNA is TGTGCCAGCAGCTTGGACAGGGCTAACACTGAAGCTTTCTTT. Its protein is CASSLDRANTEAFF. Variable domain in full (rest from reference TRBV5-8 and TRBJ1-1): EAGVTQSPTHLIKTRGQQATLRCSPISGHTSVYWYQQALGLGLQFLLWYDEGEERNRGNFPPRFSGRQFPNYSSELNVNALELEDSALYLCASSLDRANTEAFFGQGTRLTVV.